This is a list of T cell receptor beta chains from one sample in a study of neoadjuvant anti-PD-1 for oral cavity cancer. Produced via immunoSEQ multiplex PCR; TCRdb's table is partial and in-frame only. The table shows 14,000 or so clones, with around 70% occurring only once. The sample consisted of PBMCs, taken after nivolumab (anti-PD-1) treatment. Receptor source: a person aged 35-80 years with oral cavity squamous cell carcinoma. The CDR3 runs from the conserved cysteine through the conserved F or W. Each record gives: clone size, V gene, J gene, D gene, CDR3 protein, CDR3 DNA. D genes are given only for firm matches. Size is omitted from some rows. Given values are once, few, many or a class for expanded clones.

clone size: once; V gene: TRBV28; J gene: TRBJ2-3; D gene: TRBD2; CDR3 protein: CASSQEMGWREGPSDTQYF; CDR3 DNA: TGTGCCAGCAGTCAAGAAATGGGTTGGCGGGAGGGACCCTCCGATACGCAGTATTTT
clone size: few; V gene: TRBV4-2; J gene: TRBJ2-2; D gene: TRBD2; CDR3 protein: CASSQVFSGSLNTGELFF; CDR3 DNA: TGTGCCAGCAGCCAAGTATTCAGCGGGAGTTTGAACACCGGGGAGCTGTTTTTT
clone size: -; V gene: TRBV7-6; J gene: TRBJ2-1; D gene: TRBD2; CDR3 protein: CASSALSGGSGSYNEQFF; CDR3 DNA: TGTGCCAGCAGCGCCCTATCGGGGGGTAGCGGCTCCTACAATGAGCAGTTCTTC
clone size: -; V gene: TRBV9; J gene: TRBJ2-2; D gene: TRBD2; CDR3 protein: CASSVDSSGVTGELFF; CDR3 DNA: TGTGCCAGCAGCGTAGACTCTAGCGGGGTCACCGGGGAGCTGTTTTTT
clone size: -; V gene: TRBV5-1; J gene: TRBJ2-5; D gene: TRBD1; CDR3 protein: CASSSWYRGETQYF; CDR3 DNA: TGCGCCAGCAGCTCTTGGTACAGGGGTGAGACCCAGTACTTC
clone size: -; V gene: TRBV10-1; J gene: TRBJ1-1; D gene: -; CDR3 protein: CASSVGNGGTEAFF; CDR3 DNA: TGCGCCAGCAGTGTGGGCAACGGGGGGACTGAAGCTTTCTTT
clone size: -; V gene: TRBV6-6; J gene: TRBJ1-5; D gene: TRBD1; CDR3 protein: CASRGQGVSNQPQHF; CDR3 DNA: TGTGCCAGCAGGGGGCAGGGGGTTAGCAATCAGCCCCAGCATTTT
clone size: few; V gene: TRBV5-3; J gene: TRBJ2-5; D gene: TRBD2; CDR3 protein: CARSLGAGIEETQYF; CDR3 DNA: TGTGCCAGAAGCTTGGGAGCGGGGATTGAAGAGACCCAGTACTTC
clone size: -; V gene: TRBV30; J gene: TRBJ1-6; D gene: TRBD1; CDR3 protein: CAWSAGTGSGPLHF; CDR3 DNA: TGTGCCTGGAGTGCCGGGACAGGGAGTGGACCCCTCCACTTT
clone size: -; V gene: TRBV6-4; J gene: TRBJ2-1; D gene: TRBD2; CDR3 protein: CASRETSANNEQFF; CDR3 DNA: TGTGCCAGCAGGGAGACTAGCGCTAACAATGAGCAGTTCTTC
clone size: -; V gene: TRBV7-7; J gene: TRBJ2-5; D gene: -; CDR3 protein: CASSLFGMGETQYF; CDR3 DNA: TGTGCTAGCAGCTTATTTGGGATGGGGGAGACCCAGTACTTC
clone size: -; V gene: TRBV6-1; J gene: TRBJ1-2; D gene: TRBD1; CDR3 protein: CASSAEQGYGYGYTF; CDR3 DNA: TGTGCCAGCAGTGCAGAACAGGGGTATGGCTATGGCTACACCTTC
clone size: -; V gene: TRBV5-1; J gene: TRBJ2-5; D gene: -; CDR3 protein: CASREQETQYF; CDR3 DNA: TGCGCCAGCAGAGAGCAAGAGACCCAGTACTTC